The 28 T cell receptor beta chains presented below share a single source sample, sequenced in a study of T cell repertoires in cytomegalovirus infection. TCRdb independently ran MiXCR on the reads; one entry per CDR3 protein. This table holds about 440,000 distinct CDR3 sequences, roughly a third found once. The sequencing input was PBMCs. The receptors come from a human donor in good health (CMV status not recorded). Some clones in this sample may be carry-over from other donors' samples.

The V gene is TRBV7-8, the J gene TRBJ1-4, with D perhaps TRBD1 (5 bases). V lost 5 bases and J 7 bases, leaving 14 bases between the germline ends. CDR3 length: 14 residues. The germline CDR1 and CDR2 sequences are SGHVS and FQNEAQ. CDR3 coding DNA: TGTGCCAGCAGCCAGGGAAGTCGTGGTGAAAAACTGTTTTTT. Its translation: CASSQGSRGEKLFF. Filled out from reference TRBV7-8 and TRBJ1-4, the complete variable domain reads GAGVSQSPRYKVAKRGQDVALRCDPISGHVSLFWYQQALGQGPEFLTYFQNEAQLDKSGLPSDRFFAERPEGSVSTLKIQRTQQEDSAVYLCASSQGSRGEKLFFGSGTQLSVL.

The chain has TRBV27 and TRBJ2-2; 8 nucleotides align to TRBD2. The CDR3 runs to 16 residues. The trim removed 3 bases at V and 7 bases at J, leaving 10 bases unmatched. Germline CDR1 and CDR2: MNHEY and SMNVEV (reference sequence). DNA of the CDR3: TGTGCCAGCAGTTTTTCGGTAGCGGGGCCGAGCGGGGAGCTGTTTTTT. Amino acids: CASSFSVAGPSGELFF.

This clonotype showed up just a few times. The chain joins TRBV6-5 to TRBJ1-1, with 10 bases fitting TRBD1. Trimming cost V 6 bases and J 3 bases; bases outside gene matches: 7. From germline, CDR1 is MNHEY and CDR2 SVGAGI. The CDR3 contains 15 residues. The DNA of the CDR3 is TGTGCCAGCAGCCTTCAAGGACAGGGGGACACTGAAGCTTTCTTT. This codes for CASSLQGQGDTEAFF.

The CDR3 loop reads CSARWNTEAFF. The CDR3 nucleotides read TGCAGTGCTAGATGGAACACTGAAGCTTTCTTT. The chain has TRBV20-1 and TRBJ1-1; D not resolved. Trimming pared 2 bases from V and 1 base from J, leaving 2 bases between. From germline, CDR1 is DFQATT and CDR2 SNEGSKA (reference sequence). This CDR3 is 11 amino acids long.

This clonotype appeared a few times. This chain connects TRBV18 to TRBJ1-5; D gene ambiguous. CDR1 is KGHSH, CDR2 LQKENI, per germline. CDR3 length equals 13 residues. The V gene lost 1 base and the J gene lost 0 bases, with 1 base spanning the gap. The CDR3 DNA reads TGTGCCAGCTCACCACTTAGCAATCAGCCCCAGCATTTT. The encoded protein is CASSPLSNQPQHF. The whole variable domain, filled in from reference TRBV18 and TRBJ1-5, reads NAGVMQNPRHLVRRRGQEARLRCSPMKGHSHVYWYRQLPEEGLKFMVYLQKENIIDESGMPKERFSAEFPKEGPSILRIQQVVRGDSAAYFCASSPLSNQPQHFGDGTRLSIL.

In its sample, this clonotype was seen once. The chain uses TRBV20-1 and TRBJ1-1, with 10 bases that match TRBD1. This CDR3 comprises 15 residues. The germline V gene encodes CDR1 DFQATT and CDR2 SNEGSKA (reference sequence). V gave up 7 bases and J gave up 3 bases; unmatched junction bases: 11. The CDR3: CSGARTGTGDTEAFF. DNA for the CDR3: TGCAGTGGAGCTCGAACCGGGACAGGGGACACTGAAGCTTTCTTT.

This clonotype was observed a handful of times. The chain couples TRBV12-3 or TRBV12-4 to TRBJ2-1, with TRBD2 identical over 11 bases. Germline trimming cut 11 bases from V and 9 bases from J; bases unmatched to any gene: 12. This CDR3 is built from 14 residues. CDR3 sequence reads: CARQNSGGVGEQFF. The CDR3 DNA sequence: TGTGCCCGGCAAAATAGCGGGGGGGTTGGTGAGCAGTTCTTC.

V gene TRBV2 combines with J gene TRBJ2-5; 7 nucleotides agree with TRBD1. The CDR3 covers 12 residues. Looked up from germline, CDR1 is SNHLY and CDR2 is FYNNEI. With V trimmed by 6 bases and J by 9 bases, 7 bases remained unmatched. The CDR3 coding sequence is TGTGCCAGCAGAGCGCTCGGGACAGCCCAGTACTTC. This translates into CASRALGTAQYF. Complete variable domain (other parts from reference TRBV2 and TRBJ2-5): EPEVTQTPSHQVTQMGQEVILRCVPISNHLYFYWYRQILGQKVEFLVSFYNNEISEKSEIFDDQFSVERPDGSNFTLKIRSTKLEDSAMYFCASRALGTAQYFGPGTRLLVL.

This rearrangement joins TRBV20-1 to TRBJ1-4; TRBD1 matches at 10 bases. J gave up 8 bases and V 7 bases, and 7 bases lay outside the gene matches. From germline, CDR1 is DFQATT and CDR2 SNEGSKA (reference sequence). CDR3 length: 13 residues. CDR3 nucleotides: TGCAGTGTTCCGGGACAGGGGCCGGAAAAACTGTTTTTT. It translates to CSVPGQGPEKLFF.

This chain joins TRBV24-1 and TRBJ1-5, with D perhaps matching TRBD1 (5 bases). Trimming took off 5 bases at V and 4 bases at J, with 14 bases between the two ends. Germline V gene lookup returns CDR1 KGHDR and CDR2 SFDVKD. The CDR3 has 15 residues. DNA of the CDR3: TGTGCCACCAGTGGGGGCGATCCGTGGAATCAGCCCCAGCATTTT. Its translation: CATSGGDPWNQPQHF.

This clonotype was counted at least ten times. The chain recombines TRBV7-8 with TRBJ1-3, with D unclear. V was clipped by 5 bases and J by 3 bases, with 2 bases between them. Germline V gene lookup returns CDR1 SGHVS and CDR2 FQNEAQ. The CDR3 contains 11 residues. CDR3 in DNA: TGTGCCAGCAGCCATGGAAACACCATATATTTT. Translating gives CASSHGNTIYF.

This chain uses TRBV2 with TRBJ2-5, with no clear D. V dropped 6 bases and J dropped 5 bases, with 4 bases sitting between them. The length of the CDR3 is 10 residues. Germline V gives CDR1 SNHLY, CDR2 FYNNEI. In DNA, the CDR3 is TGTGCCAGCAGGATCGAGACCCAGTACTTC. This translates into CASRIETQYF.

On this clonotype itself: A much larger clonotype is one base distant, so this may be a read error. The chain employs TRBV19 and TRBJ1-2; D remains ambiguous. The germline CDR1 and CDR2 sequences are LNHDA and SQIVND (reference sequence). V gave up 4 bases and J gave up 2 bases, with 20 bases separating them. The CDR3 is 17 residues long. In nucleotides, the CDR3 is TGTGCCAGTAGTAGTTCCACCGGCCGCCTGGCAAACTATGGCTACACCTTC. Its protein is CASSSSTGRLANYGYTF.

Note on this clonotype: Possible read error: a much larger clone is one base away. The V call is TRBV12-3 or TRBV12-4, the J call TRBJ1-1; no clear D. This CDR3 has 12 amino acids. The CDR3: CASSARATEALF. CDR3 DNA sequence: TGTGCCAGCAGTGCCCGTGCCACTGAAGCTTTATTT.

The chain employs TRBV9 and TRBJ1-4, with TRBD1 matching over 8 bases. V lost 3 bases and J lost 2; bases outside the gene matches: 3. The CDR3 consists of 15 residues. Germline-derived CDR1 and CDR2 are SGDLS and YYNGEE. In DNA form, the CDR3 reads TGTGCCAGCAGCGAAGCAGGGGGCACTAATGAAAAACTGTTTTTT. Amino acids: CASSEAGGTNEKLFF.

The CDR3 DNA is TGTGCCAGCAGTTTGGCGGGGGCTTTAGATCAGCCCCAGCATTTT. Protein product: CASSLAGALDQPQHF. The genes are TRBV28 and TRBJ1-5; TRBD1 is a possible D gene (6 bases). Trimming left V 3 bases short and J 5 bases short, with 14 bases between. There are 15 residues in the CDR3. CDR1 MDHEN and CDR2 SYDVKM come from the germline V gene.

The chain recombines TRBV5-1 with TRBJ1-2, with D uncertain. Germline values: CDR1 SGHRS, CDR2 YFSETQ. V was cut by 0 bases and J by 4 bases, with 13 bases left in between. The CDR3 runs to 15 residues. As DNA, the CDR3 is TGCGCCAGCAGCTTGGCCACGGGTGGAGGCTATGGCTACACCTTC. As protein: CASSLATGGGYGYTF.

This clonotype turned up a few times. The chain employs TRBV5-6 and TRBJ1-1; no clear D. V shed 2 bases and J shed 2 bases, with 10 bases lying between them. Germline V gene lookup returns CDR1 SGHDT and CDR2 YYEEEE. CDR3 length equals 14 residues. Written as DNA, the CDR3 is TGTGCCAGCAGCTTAATTAATGGTAACACTGAAGCTTTCTTT. It translates to CASSLINGNTEAFF.

This chain uses TRBV6-2 or TRBV6-3 with TRBJ1-5, with 8 bases fitting TRBD1. V shed 2 bases and J 3 bases; nucleotides not matched to a gene: 9. CDR3 length: 17 residues. The germline gives CDR1 MNHEY, CDR2 SVGEGT. The CDR3 sequence is CASSYNRTGFNNQPQHF. The CDR3 region has the DNA TGTGCCAGCAGTTACAATCGGACAGGGTTTAACAATCAGCCCCAGCATTTT.

There are a few counts of this clonotype. The chain employs TRBV9 and TRBJ1-1; 9 nucleotides match TRBD1. The CDR3 is 16 residues long. The V and J ends lost 1 base and 4 bases, in that order; junction bases with no gene match: 8. Looked up from germline, CDR1 is SGDLS and CDR2 is YYNGEE. CDR3 sequence reads: CASSVWDRDVGTEAFF. The CDR3 nucleotides read TGTGCCAGCAGCGTATGGGACAGGGATGTAGGCACTGAAGCTTTCTTT.

This clonotype was picked up a small number of times. The rearrangement uses TRBV28 and TRBJ1-4; D is ambiguous. V was trimmed by 7 bases and J by 0 bases, leaving 12 bases between them. CDR1 is MDHEN, CDR2 SYDVKM, per germline. The CDR3 loop spans 15 amino acids. The CDR3 DNA reads as TGTGCCAGCACCCGGCCGGGTGCAACTAATGAAAAACTGTTTTTT. Its protein product is CASTRPGATNEKLFF.

This clonotype is a singleton in its sample. The rearrangement joins TRBV24-1 to TRBJ1-5; D is ambiguous. Germline CDR1 KGHDR, CDR2 SFDVKD. The CDR3 spans 13 residues. V lost 4 bases, J lost 1 base, and 4 bases lay in between. The DNA for the CDR3 is TGTGCCACCAGTGACCGAAGCAATCAGCCCCAGCATTTT. Its protein product is CATSDRSNQPQHF.

The rearrangement links TRBV20-1 to TRBJ2-3; D may be TRBD2 (6 bases). The CDR3 is 14 amino acids. The germline CDR1 and CDR2 sequences are DFQATT and SNEGSKA (reference sequence). The CDR3 here is CRAQLGGAADTQYF. In DNA form, the CDR3 reads TGCAGGGCACAACTGGGGGGTGCAGCAGATACGCAGTATTTT.

In its sample, this clonotype was seen a few times. The gene calls are TRBV5-1 and TRBJ2-7; D unresolved. Germline V gives CDR1 SGHRS, CDR2 YFSETQ. V lost 4 bases and J 0 bases, leaving 14 bases between the germline ends. This CDR3 region has 15 residues. CDR3: CASSPGAASSYEQYF. CDR3 nucleotide sequence: TGCGCCAGCAGCCCCGGCGCGGCTAGCTCCTACGAGCAGTACTTC.

The rearrangement links TRBV7-9 to TRBJ1-2; D is perhaps TRBD1 (6 bases). Germline loops: CDR1 SEHNR, CDR2 FQNEAQ (reference sequence). V dropped 5 bases and J dropped 4 bases, with 23 bases sitting between them. This CDR3 is 17 amino acids long. DNA of the CDR3: TGTGCCAGCAGCCCTTATTGGGAGTTGGGGGCCTCCTATGGCTACACCTTC. Its protein is CASSPYWELGASYGYTF.

This clonotype has a handful of counts. The CDR3 sequence is CASSLGETGGGYTF. As DNA, the CDR3 is TGTGCCAGCAGCTTAGGGGAGACAGGAGGAGGCTACACCTTC. The chain joins TRBV11-1 to TRBJ1-2; D perhaps matches TRBD1 (6 bases). V gave up 1 base and J gave up 8 bases, with 14 bases separating them. The CDR3 is made up of 14 amino acids. The germline CDR1 and CDR2 sequences are SGHAT and FQDESV (reference sequence). Full variable domain (rest looked up from reference TRBV11-1 and TRBJ1-2): EAEVAQSPRYKITEKSQAVAFWCDPISGHATLYWYRQILGQGPELLVQFQDESVVDDSQLPKDRFSAERLKGVDSTLKIQPAELGDSAMYLCASSLGETGGGYTFGSGTRLTVV.

The chain combines TRBV6-6 with TRBJ2-1; 13 bases fit TRBD2. J lost 10 bases, V lost 6 bases, and 9 bases had no gene match. The CDR3 is 15 residues long. CDR1 is MNHNY and CDR2 is SVGAGI in the germline V gene (reference sequence). The CDR3 DNA follows: TGTGCCAGCAGCAAACTAGCGGGGGGGGCCGGCGAGCAGTTCTTC. Its translation is CASSKLAGGAGEQFF.

Points on this clonotype: Germline and junction disagree at one end, which may indicate a read error. The chain is built from TRBV4-2 and TRBJ1-4; D gene ambiguous. This CDR3 contains 15 residues. CDR1 is LGHNA and CDR2 is YNFKEQ in the germline V gene. CDR3 residues: CASSREGMAGEKMFF. The CDR3 nucleotides read TGTGCCAGCAGCCGGGAGGGCATGGCGGGTGAAAAAATGTTTTTT.